A single sample gave rise to the 31 T cell receptor beta chains below, sequenced in a study of CD8 T cells in ankylosing spondylitis. Points from the study as a whole: Typical of ankylosing spondylitis blood, it appeared, was a TCR beta motif of 7 or 8 highly homologous variants.

From the 5' RACE reads, TCRdb called clonotypes with MiXCR, one entry per CDR3 protein. The sample has approximately 540,000 distinct CDR3 sequences; 10% to 15% are singletons. No antigen has been identified for these receptors. The sequenced material came from blood, either unsorted or a sorted T cell fraction (not recorded which). These receptors were obtained from a male donor with ankylosing spondylitis.

This clonotype came up a few times. The chain's CDR3 is CAISVRDPYNEQFF. In nucleotides, the CDR3 is TGTGCCATCAGTGTCAGGGATCCCTACAATGAGCAGTTCTTC. V usage is TRBV10-3 and J usage is TRBJ2-1; D is perhaps TRBD1 (5 bases). Germline V gene lookup returns CDR1 ENHRY and CDR2 SYGVKD. CDR3 length: 14 amino acids. V lost 4 bases and J lost 2, with 9 bases in between.

J is TRBJ1-1 and V is TRBV7-9; D gene unclear. There are 13 residues in the CDR3. CDR1 and CDR2 (germline): SEHNR, FQNEAQ (reference sequence). V lost 2 bases and J lost 6, with 10 bases in between. This CDR3 is CASSLISRSEAFF. As DNA, the CDR3 is TGTGCCAGCAGCTTAATATCTAGGTCTGAAGCTTTCTTT.

This clonotype was picked up a small number of times. The chain links TRBV28 to TRBJ1-5, with TRBD1 as a possible D gene (5 bases). This CDR3 is built from 13 residues. CDR1 and CDR2 from the germline V gene are MDHEN and SYDVKM. V lost 10 bases and J 3 bases, leaving 13 bases between the germline ends. CDR3: CAMSGAANQPQHF. CDR3 DNA sequence: TGTGCCATGAGTGGGGCAGCCAATCAGCCCCAGCATTTT.

The J gene is TRBJ1-1, the V gene TRBV6-1; D possibly corresponds to TRBD1 (6 bases). The germline V gene has CDR1 MNHNS and CDR2 SASEGT. Trimming took off 6 bases at V and 4 bases at J, with 12 bases between the two ends. The CDR3 sequence is 13 residues long. CDR3 bases: TGTGCCAGCAGATCACAGGGTACCACTGAAGCTTTCTTT. This translates into CASRSQGTTEAFF.

CDR3 loop: CASSTDRAGNTIYF. CDR3 sequence (DNA): TGTGCCAGCAGCACAGACAGGGCTGGAAACACCATATATTTT. This sequence joins TRBV7-2 and TRBJ1-3; 7 bases are a match to TRBD1. Germline lookup yields CDR1 SGHTA and CDR2 FQGNSA. This CDR3 region has 14 residues. V lost 5 bases and J lost 2; bases outside the gene matches: 3.

The V gene is TRBV29-1, the J gene TRBJ2-1; D may be TRBD2 (5 bases). This CDR3 is built from 12 residues. CDR1 SQVTM and CDR2 ANQGSEA come from the germline V gene. Trimming took off 7 bases at V and 6 bases at J, with 13 bases between the two ends. CDR3 sequence reads: CSAAGVVNEQFF. CDR3 bases: TGCAGCGCCGCCGGGGTCGTCAATGAGCAGTTCTTC.

This clonotype was counted only a few times. The chain has TRBV11-3 and TRBJ2-1, with TRBD2 identical over 8 bases. V lost 0 bases to trimming and J lost 6 bases; unmatched junction nucleotides: 4. The CDR3 consists of 15 residues. The V gene's germline CDR1 is SGHNT and CDR2 YENEEA. The CDR3 coding sequence is TGTGCCAGCAGCTTAGATAGCGGGACAATCAATGAGCAGTTCTTC. Its protein is CASSLDSGTINEQFF.

The V and J genes are TRBV30 and TRBJ2-6; TRBD1 is a possible D gene (6 bases). The CDR3 covers 14 residues. The germline gives CDR1 GTSNPN, CDR2 SVGIG (reference sequence). Trimming took 2 bases from V and 2 from J, leaving 7 bases between them. The CDR3 protein is CAWSRGTGANVLTF. DNA of the CDR3: TGTGCCTGGAGTAGGGGGACTGGGGCCAACGTCCTGACTTTC. The variable domain in full, completed from reference TRBV30 and TRBJ2-6, reads SQTIHQWPATLVQPVGSPLSLECTVEGTSNPNLYWYRQAAGRGLQLLFYSVGIGQISSEVPQNLSASRPQDRQFILSSKKLLLSDSGFYLCAWSRGTGANVLTFGAGSRLTVL.

V gene TRBV27 combines with J gene TRBJ2-2; D is unclear. Trimming stripped 5 bases from V and 4 bases from J, with 11 bases between. Per germline, CDR1 MNHEY and CDR2 SMNVEV (reference sequence). CDR3 length: 14 amino acids. The CDR3 DNA reads as TGTGCCAGCAGTCCCCGGTCTTTCACCGGGGAGCTGTTTTTT. It codes for CASSPRSFTGELFF.

This clonotype was picked up a small number of times. The chain links TRBV3-1 to TRBJ2-5, with 10 bases aligning to TRBD2. CDR1 LGHDT and CDR2 YNNKEL come from the germline V gene (reference sequence). This CDR3 is 20 amino acids long. The junction had 22 bases not matched to a gene; V was cut back by 4 bases and J by 5 bases. CDR3 protein: CASSLPGLAIPRGKRETQYF. The CDR3 DNA sequence: TGTGCCAGCAGCCTTCCGGGACTAGCGATACCGAGAGGGAAGCGGGAGACCCAGTACTTC.

The rearrangement uses TRBV3-1 and TRBJ1-2, with D perhaps matching TRBD1 (5 bases). The CDR3 runs to 14 residues. Germline-derived CDR1 and CDR2 are LGHDT and YNNKEL (reference sequence). Trimming stripped 0 bases from V and 4 bases from J, with 9 bases between. The CDR3 loop reads CASSQDWGIYGYTF. The CDR3 nucleotides are TGTGCCAGCAGCCAAGATTGGGGGATCTATGGCTACACCTTC. The variable domain in full, completed from reference TRBV3-1 and TRBJ1-2, reads DTAVSQTPKYLVTQMGNDKSIKCEQNLGHDTMYWYKQDSKKFLKIMFSYNNKELIINETVPNRFSPKSPDKAHLNLHINSLELGDSAVYFCASSQDWGIYGYTFGSGTRLTVV.

Many counts were recorded for this clonotype. This chain joins TRBV5-6 and TRBJ2-5; TRBD2 aligns across 7 bases. CDR1 is SGHDT, CDR2 YYEEEE, per germline. With V trimmed by 0 bases and J by 4 bases, 12 bases remained unmatched. The CDR3 length is 17 residues. The CDR3 nucleotides are TGTGCCAGCAGCTTGGTCCCCCCGGGAGGCAGTGGAGAGACCCAGTACTTC. Protein product: CASSLVPPGGSGETQYF.

The sample holds a few counts of this clonotype. This chain links TRBV7-9 with TRBJ2-3; the match to TRBD2 covers 7 bases. The junction had 3 bases not matched to a gene; V was cut back by 4 bases and J by 5 bases. Germline CDR1 is SEHNR and CDR2 is FQNEAQ (reference sequence). This CDR3 is built from 13 residues. CDR3 DNA: TGTGCCAGCAGCTCTTTAGCGGGAGATACGCAGTATTTT. Its translation is CASSSLAGDTQYF.

The chain links TRBV7-6 to TRBJ1-1; TRBD1 might be the D (6 bases). Germline loops: CDR1 SGHVS, CDR2 FNYEAQ. Trimming took 5 bases from V and 1 from J, leaving 14 bases between them. The CDR3 sequence is 15 residues long. The DNA of the CDR3 is TGTGCCAGCAGCGAAAGCCAGGGGCGGAACACTGAAGCTTTCTTT. Encoded protein: CASSESQGRNTEAFF.

Many counts were recorded for this clonotype. The V and J genes are TRBV20-1 and TRBJ2-7; TRBD2 matches at 7 bases. Germline values: CDR1 DFQATT, CDR2 SNEGSKA (reference sequence). The CDR3 is 14 residues long. V lost 4 bases and J lost 4; bases outside the gene matches: 10. DNA of the CDR3: TGCAGTGCTAAAGAGGGCGGGAGATCTTACGAGCAGTACTTC. It specifies CSAKEGGRSYEQYF.

The chain couples TRBV20-1 to TRBJ2-3; D gene unclear. Looked up from germline, CDR1 is DFQATT and CDR2 is SNEGSKA (reference sequence). The V end lost 3 bases, the J end lost 5 bases, and 12 bases lay between the germline ends. CDR3 length: 13 amino acids. The CDR3 protein is CSASRLGGDTQYF. The CDR3 DNA follows: TGCAGTGCTAGTCGTCTGGGCGGAGATACGCAGTATTTT.

This clonotype was picked up a small number of times. The chain is built from TRBV12-3 or TRBV12-4 and TRBJ2-4; a weak D match, TRBD2 (6 bases). V lost 7 bases, J lost 11 bases, and 12 bases lay in between. This CDR3 is 11 amino acids long. The CDR3 DNA reads TGTGCCAGCACGATACGGGAGTTTCAGTACTTC. Translation: CASTIREFQYF.

CDR3 region: CASSLVGAGDEQYV. The DNA for the CDR3 is TGTGCCAGCAGCTTAGTCGGAGCAGGGGACGAGCAGTACGTC. The chain employs TRBV7-2 and TRBJ2-7; weak D call: TRBD1 (6 bases). Germline lookup yields CDR1 SGHTA and CDR2 FQGNSA. The V end was cut by 1 base, the J end by 5 bases, with 12 bases between. This CDR3 region has 14 residues.

The chain uses TRBV3-1 and TRBJ1-1, with D possibly being TRBD1 (5 bases). V gave up 6 bases and J gave up 0 bases, with 11 bases separating them. Germline-derived CDR1 and CDR2 are LGHDT and YNNKEL (reference sequence). The CDR3 is 14 residues long. In DNA form, the CDR3 reads TGTGCCAGCAGACGACAGAGCGTGAACACTGAAGCTTTCTTT. It is translated as CASRRQSVNTEAFF. The variable domain in full, with the rest retrieved from reference TRBV3-1 and TRBJ1-1, is DTAVSQTPKYLVTQMGNDKSIKCEQNLGHDTMYWYKQDSKKFLKIMFSYNNKELIINETVPNRFSPKSPDKAHLNLHINSLELGDSAVYFCASRRQSVNTEAFFGQGTRLTVV.

The chain links TRBV7-8 to TRBJ1-1; D is unresolved. V was trimmed by 1 base and J by 7 bases, leaving 10 bases between them. CDR3 length: 13 residues. The germline CDR1 and CDR2 sequences are SGHVS and FQNEAQ. This CDR3 reads CASSLVGFGEAFF. The CDR3 bases are TGTGCCAGCAGCTTAGTAGGGTTCGGTGAAGCTTTCTTT.

The chain has TRBV2 and TRBJ2-7, with D possibly being TRBD1 (5 bases). The CDR3 has 13 residues. V dropped 7 bases and J dropped 4 bases, with 14 bases sitting between them. The germline gives CDR1 SNHLY, CDR2 FYNNEI. CDR3 residues: CASTAGLLYEQYF. CDR3 coding DNA: TGTGCCAGCACTGCAGGGCTATTGTACGAGCAGTACTTC. The variable domain in full, completed from reference TRBV2 and TRBJ2-7, reads EPEVTQTPSHQVTQMGQEVILRCVPISNHLYFYWYRQILGQKVEFLVSFYNNEISEKSEIFDDQFSVERPDGSNFTLKIRSTKLEDSAMYFCASTAGLLYEQYFGPGTRLTVT.

There are many counts of this clonotype. V gene TRBV7-9 combines with J gene TRBJ2-3, with D possibly TRBD2 on 5 matching bases. The CDR3 is made up of 16 amino acids. In germline, CDR1 is SEHNR, CDR2 FQNEAQ (reference sequence). Trimming took off 3 bases at V and 0 bases at J, with 13 bases between the two ends. The DNA for the CDR3 is TGTGCCAGCAGCTTGCGCGGGTCACCTAGCACAGATACGCAGTATTTT. Amino acids: CASSLRGSPSTDTQYF.

The chain couples TRBV30 to TRBJ2-7; D not resolved. Trimming pared 1 base from V and 2 bases from J, leaving 9 bases between. CDR3 length equals 13 residues. Germline CDR1 GTSNPN, CDR2 SVGIG (reference sequence). The CDR3 spells CAWSEAATYEQYF. The CDR3 DNA is TGTGCCTGGAGTGAAGCTGCGACCTACGAGCAGTACTTC.

The table lists this clonotype with a few counts. A read error may account for a junction end that differs from germline. The genes are TRBV2 and TRBJ2-7, with TRBD1 identical over 9 bases. There are 15 residues in the CDR3. Looked up from germline, CDR1 is SNHLY and CDR2 is FYNNEI. The DNA for the CDR3 is TGTGCCAGCAGGGAAGGGACAGGGAGCTCCTACGAGCAGTACTTC. This encodes CASREGTGSSYEQYF.

V usage is TRBV12-3 or TRBV12-4 and J usage is TRBJ2-1, with 8 nucleotides matching TRBD1. CDR3 size: 15 residues. The V gene end was trimmed by 3 bases and the J gene end by 7 bases; junction bases not matched to a gene: 8. CDR3 sequence reads: CASSFRQGAENEQFF. The DNA for the CDR3 is TGTGCCAGCAGTTTTCGGCAGGGGGCGGAAAATGAGCAGTTCTTC.

This rearrangement joins TRBV7-9 to TRBJ1-5; D may be TRBD1 (5 bases). Germline CDR1 is SEHNR and CDR2 is FQNEAQ (reference sequence). CDR3 length equals 14 residues. V was cut by 2 bases and J by 6 bases, with 11 bases left in between. The CDR3 region is CASSLKGEGQPQHF. As DNA, the CDR3 is TGTGCCAGCAGCTTAAAAGGGGAGGGTCAGCCCCAGCATTTT.

The genes are TRBV20-1 and TRBJ2-3; D might be TRBD1 or TRBD2, each matching 5 bases. CDR3 length: 15 amino acids. Trimming removed 6 bases from V and 1 base from J, with 17 bases in between. Per germline, CDR1 DFQATT and CDR2 SNEGSKA (reference sequence). The CDR3 bases are TGCAGTGCCACCCTCCGGGGCGACCGCACAGATACGCAGTATTTT. This sequence encodes CSATLRGDRTDTQYF.

The rearrangement links TRBV12-3 or TRBV12-4 to TRBJ2-4; 7 nucleotides align to TRBD1. V shed 7 bases and J 0 bases; nucleotides not matched to a gene: 12. The CDR3 extends over 17 amino acids. The CDR3 DNA follows: TGTGCCAGCACTCTTATCCAGGGGGACATAGCCAAAAACATTCAGTACTTC. It specifies CASTLIQGDIAKNIQYF.

This clonotype has just a few counts. The gene calls are TRBV6-1 and TRBJ2-7, with D maybe TRBD2 (5 bases). This CDR3 is 13 amino acids long. Trimming took 7 bases from V and 3 from J, leaving 13 bases between them. Germline lookup yields CDR1 MNHNS and CDR2 SASEGT. The CDR3 DNA follows: TGTGCCAGCACCCTTCGGGGTTTCTACGAGCAGTACTTC. It translates to CASTLRGFYEQYF.

Many counts were recorded for this clonotype. V is TRBV7-9 and J is TRBJ2-7, with D possibly matching TRBD1 (6 bases). The V and J ends lost 1 base and 5 bases respectively, with 9 bases between them. Germline V gives CDR1 SEHNR, CDR2 FQNEAQ (reference sequence). The CDR3 is 13 amino acids. CDR3 amino acids: CASSLVDRDEQYF. CDR3 sequence (DNA): TGTGCCAGCAGCTTAGTGGACAGAGACGAGCAGTACTTC.

The CDR3 spells CASSSRGEKLFF. As DNA, the CDR3 is TGTGCCAGCAGCTCACGTGGCGAAAAACTGTTTTTT. The rearrangement links TRBV7-9 to TRBJ1-4; D is uncertain. The CDR3 spans 12 residues. The V gene's germline CDR1 is SEHNR and CDR2 FQNEAQ (reference sequence). Trimming took off 4 bases at V and 8 bases at J, with 8 bases between the two ends.